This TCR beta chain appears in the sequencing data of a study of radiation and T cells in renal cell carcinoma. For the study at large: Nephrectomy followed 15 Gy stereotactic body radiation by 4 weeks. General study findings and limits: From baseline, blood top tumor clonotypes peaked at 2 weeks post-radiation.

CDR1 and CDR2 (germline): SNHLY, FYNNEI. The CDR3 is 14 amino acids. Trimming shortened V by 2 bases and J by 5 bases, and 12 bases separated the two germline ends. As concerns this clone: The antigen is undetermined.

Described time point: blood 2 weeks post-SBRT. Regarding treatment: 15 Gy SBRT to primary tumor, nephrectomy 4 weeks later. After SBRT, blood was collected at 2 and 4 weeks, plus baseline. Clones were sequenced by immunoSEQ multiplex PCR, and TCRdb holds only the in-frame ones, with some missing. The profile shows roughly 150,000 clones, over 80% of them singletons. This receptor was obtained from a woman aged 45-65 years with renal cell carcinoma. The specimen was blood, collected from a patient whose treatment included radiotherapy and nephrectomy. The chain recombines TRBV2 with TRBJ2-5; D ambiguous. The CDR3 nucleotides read TGTGCCAGCAGTGAACTTAGTGAGGTCGAGACCCAGTACTTC. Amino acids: CASSELSEVETQYF.